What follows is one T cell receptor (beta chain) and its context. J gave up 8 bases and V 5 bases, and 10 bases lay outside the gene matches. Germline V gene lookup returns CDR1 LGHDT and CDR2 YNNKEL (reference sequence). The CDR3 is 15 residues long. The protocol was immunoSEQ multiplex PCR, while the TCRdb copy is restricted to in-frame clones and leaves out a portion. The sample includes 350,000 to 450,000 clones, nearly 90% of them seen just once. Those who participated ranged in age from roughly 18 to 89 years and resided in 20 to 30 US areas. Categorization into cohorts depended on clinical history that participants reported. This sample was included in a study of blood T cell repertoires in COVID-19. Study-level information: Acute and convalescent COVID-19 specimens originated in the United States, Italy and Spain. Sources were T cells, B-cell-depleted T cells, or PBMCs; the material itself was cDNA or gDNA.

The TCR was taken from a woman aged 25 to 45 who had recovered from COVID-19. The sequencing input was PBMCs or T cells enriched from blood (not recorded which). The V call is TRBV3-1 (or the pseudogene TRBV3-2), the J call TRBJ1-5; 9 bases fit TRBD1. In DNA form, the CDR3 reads TGTGCCAGCAGCTACAGGGGGCTACCATCAGAGCCCCAGCATTTT. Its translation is CASSYRGLPSEPQHF.